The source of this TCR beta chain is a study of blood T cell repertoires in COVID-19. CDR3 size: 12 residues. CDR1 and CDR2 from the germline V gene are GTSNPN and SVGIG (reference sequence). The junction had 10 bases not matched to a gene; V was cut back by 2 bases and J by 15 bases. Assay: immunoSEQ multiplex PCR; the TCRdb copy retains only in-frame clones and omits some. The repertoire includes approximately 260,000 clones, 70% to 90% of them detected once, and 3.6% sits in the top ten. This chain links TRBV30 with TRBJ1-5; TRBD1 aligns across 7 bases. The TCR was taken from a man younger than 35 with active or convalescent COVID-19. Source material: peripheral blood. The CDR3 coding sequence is TGTGCCTGGAGTAGGGGGCAGGGTCACGGGCATTTT. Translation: CAWSRGQGHGHF.